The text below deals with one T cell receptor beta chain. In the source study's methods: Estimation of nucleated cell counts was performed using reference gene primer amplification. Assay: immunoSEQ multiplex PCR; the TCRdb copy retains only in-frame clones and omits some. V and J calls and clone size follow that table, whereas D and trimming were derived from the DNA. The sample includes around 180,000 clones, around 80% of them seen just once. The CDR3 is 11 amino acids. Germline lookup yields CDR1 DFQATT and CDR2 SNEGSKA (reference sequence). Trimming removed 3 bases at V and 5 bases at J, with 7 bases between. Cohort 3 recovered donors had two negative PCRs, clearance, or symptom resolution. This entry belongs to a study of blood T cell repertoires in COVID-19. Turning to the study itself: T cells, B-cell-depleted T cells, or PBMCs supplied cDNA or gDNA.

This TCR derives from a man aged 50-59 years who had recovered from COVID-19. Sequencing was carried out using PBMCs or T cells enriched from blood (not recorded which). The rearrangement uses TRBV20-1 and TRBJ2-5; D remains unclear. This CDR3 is CSASQVETQYF. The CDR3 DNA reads TGCAGTGCTAGCCAGGTGGAGACCCAGTACTTC.